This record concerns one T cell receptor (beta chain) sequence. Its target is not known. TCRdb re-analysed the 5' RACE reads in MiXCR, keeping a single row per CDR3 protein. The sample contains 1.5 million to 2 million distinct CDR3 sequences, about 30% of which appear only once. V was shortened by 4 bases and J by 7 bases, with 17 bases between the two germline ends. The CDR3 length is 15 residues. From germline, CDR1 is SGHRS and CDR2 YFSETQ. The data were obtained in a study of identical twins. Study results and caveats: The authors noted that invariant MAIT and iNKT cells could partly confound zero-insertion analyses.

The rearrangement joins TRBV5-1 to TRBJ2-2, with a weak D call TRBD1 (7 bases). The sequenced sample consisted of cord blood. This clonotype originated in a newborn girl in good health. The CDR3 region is CASSLRQGGHGELFF. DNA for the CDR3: TGCGCCAGCAGCCTCCGACAGGGAGGACACGGGGAGCTGTTTTTT.